A selection of T cell receptor beta chains follows, all from one sample in a study of regulatory and conventional T cells in RAG deficiency. This table comes from immunoSEQ multiplex PCR, and its TCRdb copy is limited to in-frame clones, with some not included. The table lists 45,000 or so clones, 85% to 90% of them singletons, with roughly 0.5% in the top ten. The same data also went into a second study, on regulatory T cells.

Sequencing was carried out using CD4+ effector T cells sorted from blood. These receptors were taken from a human donor in good health. Both conserved end residues are part of each CDR3. D genes are given only for firm matches. Some rows mark clone size as missing; the rest say once, few, many or name a class of expanded clone.

v_gene: TRBV4-2
abundance: -
d_gene: TRBD1
j_gene: TRBJ2-2
CDR3aa: CASRETGQGNTGELFF
CDR3nt: TGTGCCAGCAGGGAAACCGGACAGGGGAACACCGGGGAGCTGTTTTTT

v_gene: TRBV5-8
abundance: -
d_gene: -
j_gene: TRBJ2-4
CDR3aa: CASSLSPDSHLAKNIQYF
CDR3nt: TGTGCCAGCAGCTTATCGCCCGACAGTCACTTAGCCAAAAACATTCAGTACTTC

v_gene: TRBV7-9
abundance: -
d_gene: -
j_gene: TRBJ1-3
CDR3aa: CASSPRLFSGNTIYF
CDR3nt: TGTGCCAGCAGCCCGCGACTGTTCTCTGGAAACACCATATATTTT

v_gene: TRBV19
abundance: few
d_gene: TRBD1
j_gene: TRBJ2-7
CDR3aa: CATGTGDPYEQYF
CDR3nt: TGTGCCACCGGGACAGGGGACCCCTACGAGCAGTACTTC

v_gene: TRBV5-1
abundance: -
d_gene: -
j_gene: TRBJ2-5
CDR3aa: CASSSDSGTRKTQYF
CDR3nt: TGCGCCAGCAGCTCCGACTCGGGGACCCGGAAGACCCAGTACTTC

v_gene: TRBV6-1
abundance: -
d_gene: TRBD1
j_gene: TRBJ1-1
CDR3aa: CASSVRQGRHTEAFF
CDR3nt: TGTGCCAGCAGTGTAAGACAGGGGCGACACACTGAAGCTTTCTTT

v_gene: TRBV18
abundance: -
d_gene: TRBD1
j_gene: TRBJ1-1
CDR3aa: CASSPFAGTGVSNIEASF
CDR3nt: TGTGCCAGCTCACCTTTCGCCGGGACAGGGGTATCGAACATTGAAGCTTCCTTT

v_gene: TRBV6-6
abundance: -
d_gene: -
j_gene: TRBJ1-2
CDR3aa: CASSYSTRNNYGYTF
CDR3nt: TGTGCCAGCAGTTACTCGACAAGAAATAACTATGGCTACACCTTC

v_gene: TRBV6-5
abundance: -
d_gene: -
j_gene: TRBJ1-1
CDR3aa: CASSYEGTEAFF
CDR3nt: TGTGCCAGCAGTTATGAGGGCACTGAAGCTTTCTTT

v_gene: TRBV27
abundance: -
d_gene: -
j_gene: TRBJ2-5
CDR3aa: CASSFDGYQETQYF
CDR3nt: TGTGCCAGCAGTTTCGACGGGTACCAAGAGACCCAGTACTTC

v_gene: TRBV5-1
abundance: -
d_gene: TRBD1
j_gene: TRBJ1-3
CDR3aa: CASSLGNRGHTIYF
CDR3nt: TGCGCCAGCAGCTTGGGAAACAGGGGGCACACCATATATTTT

v_gene: TRBV7-2
abundance: -
d_gene: -
j_gene: TRBJ1-4
CDR3aa: CASSPTGSQNEKLFF
CDR3nt: TGTGCCAGCAGCCCAACGGGATCCCAAAATGAAAAACTGTTTTTT

v_gene: TRBV2
abundance: few
d_gene: -
j_gene: TRBJ1-1
CDR3aa: CASTDSLNTEAFF
CDR3nt: TGTGCCAGCACGGACAGCTTGAACACTGAAGCTTTCTTT

v_gene: TRBV18
abundance: -
d_gene: -
j_gene: TRBJ1-1
CDR3aa: CASSPPLLRRAEWTEAFF
CDR3nt: TGTGCCAGCTCACCACCCCTCCTACGGAGGGCCGAGTGGACTGAAGCTTTCTTT

v_gene: TRBV7-9
abundance: once
d_gene: TRBD2
j_gene: TRBJ2-1
CDR3aa: CASSLIAGANNEQFF
CDR3nt: TGTGCCAGCAGCTTAATAGCGGGGGCCAACAATGAGCAGTTCTTC

v_gene: TRBV28
abundance: -
d_gene: TRBD1
j_gene: TRBJ1-5
CDR3aa: CASSLAGGSHQPQHF
CDR3nt: TGTGCCAGCAGTTTAGCAGGGGGCAGCCATCAGCCCCAGCATTTT

v_gene: TRBV5-1
abundance: -
d_gene: -
j_gene: TRBJ2-7
CDR3aa: CASSSRGQGGTYEQYF
CDR3nt: TGCGCCAGCAGCTCCCGCGGACAGGGAGGGACCTACGAGCAGTACTTC

v_gene: TRBV4-2
abundance: -
d_gene: TRBD1
j_gene: TRBJ2-1
CDR3aa: CASSQEDRDNEQFF
CDR3nt: TGTGCCAGCAGCCAAGAGGACAGGGACAATGAGCAGTTCTTC

v_gene: TRBV18
abundance: -
d_gene: -
j_gene: TRBJ2-3
CDR3aa: CASSLVTGSDTQYF
CDR3nt: TGTGCCAGCTCACTTGTAACAGGGTCAGATACGCAGTATTTT

v_gene: TRBV6-1
abundance: -
d_gene: -
j_gene: TRBJ1-6
CDR3aa: CAIKSWGGNSPLHF
CDR3nt: TGTGCCATCAAGAGTTGGGGTGGAAATTCACCCCTCCACTTT